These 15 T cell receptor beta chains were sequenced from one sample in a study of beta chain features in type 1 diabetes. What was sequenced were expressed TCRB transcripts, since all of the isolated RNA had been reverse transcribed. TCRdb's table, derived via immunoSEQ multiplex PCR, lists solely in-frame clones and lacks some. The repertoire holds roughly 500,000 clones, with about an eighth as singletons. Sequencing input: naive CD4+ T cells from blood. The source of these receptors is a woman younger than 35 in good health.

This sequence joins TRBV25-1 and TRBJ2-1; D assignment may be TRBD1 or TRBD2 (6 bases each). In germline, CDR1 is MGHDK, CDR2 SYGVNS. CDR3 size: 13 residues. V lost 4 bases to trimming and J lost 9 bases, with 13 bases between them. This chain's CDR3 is CASSVPGEAEQFF. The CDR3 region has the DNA TGTGCCAGCAGTGTTCCAGGGGAGGCTGAGCAGTTCTTC.

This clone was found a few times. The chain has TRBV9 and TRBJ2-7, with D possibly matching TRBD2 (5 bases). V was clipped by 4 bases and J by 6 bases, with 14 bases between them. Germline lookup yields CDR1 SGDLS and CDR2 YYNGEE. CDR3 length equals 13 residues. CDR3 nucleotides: TGTGCCAGCAGCCCCCGCGGGCTACTCGAGCAGTACTTC. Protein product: CASSPRGLLEQYF.

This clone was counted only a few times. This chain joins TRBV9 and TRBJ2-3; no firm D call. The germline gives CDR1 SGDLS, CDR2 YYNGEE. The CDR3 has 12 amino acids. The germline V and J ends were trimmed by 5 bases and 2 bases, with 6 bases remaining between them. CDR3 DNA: TGTGCCAGCAGGCGAATCACAGATACGCAGTATTTT. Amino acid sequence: CASRRITDTQYF.

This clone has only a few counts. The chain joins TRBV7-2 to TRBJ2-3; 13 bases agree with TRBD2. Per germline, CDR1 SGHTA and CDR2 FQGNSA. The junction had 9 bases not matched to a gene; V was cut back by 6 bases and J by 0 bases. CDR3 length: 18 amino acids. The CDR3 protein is CASRKIGTSGISTDTQYF. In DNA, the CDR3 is TGTGCCAGCAGGAAGATCGGGACTAGCGGGATAAGCACAGATACGCAGTATTTT.

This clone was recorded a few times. CDR3 DNA sequence: TGCGCCAGCAGCCGTGGTTCTGGAAACACCATATATTTT. This gives the protein CASSRGSGNTIYF. The chain uses TRBV4-3 and TRBJ1-3; D is unresolved. The length of the CDR3 is 13 residues. Trimming shortened V by 4 bases and J by 1 base, and 5 bases separated the two germline ends. In germline, CDR1 is LGHNA, CDR2 YSLEER.

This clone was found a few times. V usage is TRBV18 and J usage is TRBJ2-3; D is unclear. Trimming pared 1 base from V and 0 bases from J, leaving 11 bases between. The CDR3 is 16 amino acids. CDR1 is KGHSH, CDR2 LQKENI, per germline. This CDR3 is CASSPLDPTSTDTQYF. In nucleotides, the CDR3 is TGTGCCAGCTCACCACTGGACCCGACTAGCACAGATACGCAGTATTTT.

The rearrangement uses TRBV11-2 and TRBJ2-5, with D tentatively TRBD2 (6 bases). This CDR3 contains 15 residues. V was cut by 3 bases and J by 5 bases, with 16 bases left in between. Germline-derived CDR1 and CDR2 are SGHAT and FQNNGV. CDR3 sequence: CASSFARAGVETQYF. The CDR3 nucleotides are TGTGCCAGCAGCTTTGCGCGAGCGGGTGTGGAGACCCAGTACTTC. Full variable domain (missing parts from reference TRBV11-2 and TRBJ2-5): EAGVAQSPRYKIIEKRQSVAFWCNPISGHATLYWYQQILGQGPKLLIQFQNNGVVDDSQLPKDRFSAERLKGVDSTLKIQPAKLEDSAVYLCASSFARAGVETQYFGPGTRLLVL.

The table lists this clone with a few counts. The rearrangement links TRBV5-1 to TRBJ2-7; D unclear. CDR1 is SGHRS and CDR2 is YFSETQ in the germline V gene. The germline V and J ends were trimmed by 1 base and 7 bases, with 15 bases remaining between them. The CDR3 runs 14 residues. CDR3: CASSLTAGAREQYF. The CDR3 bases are TGCGCCAGCAGCTTGACGGCAGGTGCCAGAGAGCAGTACTTC. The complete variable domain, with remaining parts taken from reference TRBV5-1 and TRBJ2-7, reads KAGVTQTPRYLIKTRGQQVTLSCSPISGHRSVSWYQQTPGQGLQFLFEYFSETQRNKGNFPGRFSGRQFSNSRSEMNVSTLELGDSALYLCASSLTAGAREQYFGPGTRLTVT.

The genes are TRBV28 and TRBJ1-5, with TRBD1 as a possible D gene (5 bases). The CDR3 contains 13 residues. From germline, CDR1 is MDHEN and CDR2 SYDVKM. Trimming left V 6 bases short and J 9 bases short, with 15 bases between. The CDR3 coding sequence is TGTGCCAGCAGCGGGACCGCCACTCGGCCCCAGCATTTT. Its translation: CASSGTATRPQHF.

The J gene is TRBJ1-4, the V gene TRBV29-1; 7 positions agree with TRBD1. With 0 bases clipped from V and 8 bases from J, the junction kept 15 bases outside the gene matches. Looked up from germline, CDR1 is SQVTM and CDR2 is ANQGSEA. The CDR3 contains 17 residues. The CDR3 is CSVEDRTGMGLGEKLFF. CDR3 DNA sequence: TGCAGCGTTGAAGATCGGACAGGAATGGGTTTGGGCGAAAAACTGTTTTTT.

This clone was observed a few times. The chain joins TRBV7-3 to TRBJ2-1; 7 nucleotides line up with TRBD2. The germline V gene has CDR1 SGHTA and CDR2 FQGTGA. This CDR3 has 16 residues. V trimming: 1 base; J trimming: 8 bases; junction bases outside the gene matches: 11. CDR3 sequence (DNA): TGTGCCAGCAGCTTAATGGCGGGAGCCGGCGCATATGAGCAGTTCTTC. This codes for CASSLMAGAGAYEQFF.

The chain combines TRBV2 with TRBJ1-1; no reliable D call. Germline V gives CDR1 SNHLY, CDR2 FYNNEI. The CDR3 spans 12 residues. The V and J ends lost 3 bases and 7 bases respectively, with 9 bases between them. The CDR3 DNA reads TGTGCCAGCAGTGATCGAGCCGGTGAAGCTTTCTTT. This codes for CASSDRAGEAFF.

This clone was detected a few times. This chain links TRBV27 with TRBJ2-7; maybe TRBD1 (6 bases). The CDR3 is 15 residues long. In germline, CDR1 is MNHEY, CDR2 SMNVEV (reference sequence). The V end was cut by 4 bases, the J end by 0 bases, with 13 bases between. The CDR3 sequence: CASSSRRTVSYEQYF. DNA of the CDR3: TGTGCCAGCAGTTCCCGGAGGACAGTCTCCTACGAGCAGTACTTC.

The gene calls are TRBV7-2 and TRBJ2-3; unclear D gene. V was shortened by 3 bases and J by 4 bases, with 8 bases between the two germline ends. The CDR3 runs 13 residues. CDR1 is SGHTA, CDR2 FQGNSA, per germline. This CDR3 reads CASSFFQSDTQYF. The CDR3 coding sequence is TGTGCCAGCAGCTTCTTCCAATCAGATACGCAGTATTTT.

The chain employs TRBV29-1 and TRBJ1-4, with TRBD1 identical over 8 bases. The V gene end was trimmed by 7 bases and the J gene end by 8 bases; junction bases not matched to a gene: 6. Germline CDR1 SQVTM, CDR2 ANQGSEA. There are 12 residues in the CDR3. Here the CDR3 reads CSAGQVGEKLFF. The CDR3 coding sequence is TGCAGCGCGGGACAGGTGGGCGAAAAACTGTTTTTT.